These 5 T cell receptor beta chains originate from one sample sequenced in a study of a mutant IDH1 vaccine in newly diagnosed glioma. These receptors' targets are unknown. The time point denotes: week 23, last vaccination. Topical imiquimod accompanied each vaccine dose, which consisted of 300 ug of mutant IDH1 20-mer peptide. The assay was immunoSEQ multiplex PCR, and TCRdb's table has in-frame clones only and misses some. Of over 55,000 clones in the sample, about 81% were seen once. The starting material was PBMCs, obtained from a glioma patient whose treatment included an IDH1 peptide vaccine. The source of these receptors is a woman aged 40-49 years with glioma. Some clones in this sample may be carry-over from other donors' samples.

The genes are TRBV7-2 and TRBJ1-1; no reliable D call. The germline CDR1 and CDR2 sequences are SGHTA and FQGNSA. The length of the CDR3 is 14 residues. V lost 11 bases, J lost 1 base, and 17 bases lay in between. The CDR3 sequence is CASNNWGANTEAFF. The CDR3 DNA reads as TGTGCCTCCAACAATTGGGGAGCGAACACTGAAGCTTTCTTT.

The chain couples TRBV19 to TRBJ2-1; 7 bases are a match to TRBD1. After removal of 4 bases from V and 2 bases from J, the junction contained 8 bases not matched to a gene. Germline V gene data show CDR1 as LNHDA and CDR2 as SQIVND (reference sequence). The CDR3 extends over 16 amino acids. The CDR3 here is CASSTDREGPYNEQFF. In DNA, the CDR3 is TGTGCCAGTAGTACCGACAGGGAAGGGCCCTACAATGAGCAGTTCTTC.

CDR3 loop: CAWSVRGGGPYNEQFF. In DNA, the CDR3 is TGTGCCTGGAGTGTACGCGGGGGAGGGCCCTACAATGAGCAGTTCTTC. The genes are TRBV30 and TRBJ2-1, with 7 bases matching TRBD2. Germline CDR1 and CDR2: GTSNPN and SVGIG (reference sequence). Trimming took 0 bases from V and 2 from J; bases not matched to a gene: 7. This CDR3 comprises 16 residues.

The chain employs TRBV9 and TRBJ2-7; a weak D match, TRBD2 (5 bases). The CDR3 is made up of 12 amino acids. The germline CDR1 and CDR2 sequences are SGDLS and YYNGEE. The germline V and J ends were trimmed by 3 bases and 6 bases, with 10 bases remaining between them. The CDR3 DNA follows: TGTGCCAGCAGCGCAACTAGTCGCGAGCAGTACTTC. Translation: CASSATSREQYF.

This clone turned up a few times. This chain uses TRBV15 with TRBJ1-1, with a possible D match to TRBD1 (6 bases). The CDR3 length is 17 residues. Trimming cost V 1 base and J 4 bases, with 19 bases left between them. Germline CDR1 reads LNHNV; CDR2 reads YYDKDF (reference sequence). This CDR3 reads CATSRVQGRTPSTEAFF. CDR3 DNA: TGTGCCACCAGCAGAGTCCAGGGGCGAACACCGTCCACTGAAGCTTTCTTT.